The 21 T cell receptor beta chains below come from one sample, sequenced in a study of CD4 T cells in relation to SARS-CoV-2 and coronaviruses. CD4+ T cells from unexposed donors were obtained before the COVID-19 pandemic (2011-2018). CD4+ T cells were isolated from the cells after about 11 days of culture. The antigens these receptors bind are not known. TCRdb's table, derived via immunoSEQ multiplex PCR, lists solely in-frame clones and lacks some. Among 24,000 or so clones listed, over 70% were seen once. Sequencing input: CD4+ T cells from PBMCs, cultured in vitro. Receptor source: a human donor in good health.

This chain uses TRBV5-1 with TRBJ2-1; possibly TRBD1 for D (6 bases). CDR1 SGHRS and CDR2 YFSETQ come from the germline V gene. V lost 4 bases, J lost 6 bases, and 20 bases lay in between. The length of the CDR3 is 16 residues. The CDR3 is CASSAEPHNRANEQFF. Here the CDR3 DNA reads TGCGCCAGCAGCGCGGAACCCCACAACAGGGCCAATGAGCAGTTCTTC.

The chain carries TRBV5-1 and TRBJ2-7, with 8 bases fitting TRBD2. CDR1 SGHRS and CDR2 YFSETQ come from the germline V gene. J lost 0 bases, V lost 4 bases, and 9 bases had no gene match. The CDR3 length is 16 residues. The CDR3 DNA is TGCGCCAGCAGCCCCGGCAGGGCGGGAGGCTCCTACGAGCAGTACTTC. Translation: CASSPGRAGGSYEQYF.

This chain connects TRBV11-2 to TRBJ2-1; TRBD1 aligns across 8 bases. CDR1 and CDR2 from the germline V gene are SGHAT and FQNNGV. The junction had 11 bases not matched to a gene; V was cut back by 6 bases and J by 7 bases. The CDR3 totals 15 residues. The CDR3 sequence: CASSTGTGVRNEQFF. In nucleotides, the CDR3 is TGTGCCAGCAGTACCGGGACAGGCGTCAGGAATGAGCAGTTCTTC.

This chain connects TRBV2 to TRBJ1-2; D gene uncertain. Germline assignment: CDR1 SNHLY and CDR2 FYNNEI. Trimming cost V 4 bases and J 2 bases, with 11 bases left between them. The CDR3 length is 14 residues. The CDR3, as DNA: TGTGCCAGCAGTGCTCTATCGGCAAACTATGGCTACACCTTC. This gives the protein CASSALSANYGYTF.

The chain recombines TRBV11-2 with TRBJ2-5, with D hard to call. CDR3 length: 13 amino acids. The V gene's germline CDR1 is SGHAT and CDR2 FQNNGV. Deletions cut 1 base from V and 3 bases from J, with 6 bases between. This CDR3 reads CASSLVEEETQYF. The CDR3 coding sequence is TGTGCCAGCAGCTTAGTGGAAGAAGAGACCCAGTACTTC. The full variable domain, its missing parts supplied by reference TRBV11-2 and TRBJ2-5, is EAGVAQSPRYKIIEKRQSVAFWCNPISGHATLYWYQQILGQGPKLLIQFQNNGVVDDSQLPKDRFSAERLKGVDSTLKIQPAKLEDSAVYLCASSLVEEETQYFGPGTRLLVL.

The sample holds a few counts of this clone. The gene calls are TRBV19 and TRBJ2-2, with TRBD1 identical over 8 bases. V shed 5 bases, J shed 5 bases, and the junction held 10 bases outside the gene matches. CDR1 LNHDA and CDR2 SQIVND come from the germline V gene (reference sequence). The CDR3 consists of 16 residues. Here the CDR3 reads CASSLSQGAGTGELFF. Here the CDR3 DNA reads TGTGCCAGTAGTTTATCCCAGGGGGCAGGGACCGGGGAGCTGTTTTTT.

V gene TRBV11-1 combines with J gene TRBJ2-5, with unresolved D. This CDR3 has 12 residues. CDR1 is SGHAT, CDR2 FQDESV, per germline (reference sequence). Between the trimmed V and J ends, which lost 6 bases and 5 bases, there was a span of 10 bases. CDR3 protein: CASSVWGETQYF. CDR3 sequence (DNA): TGTGCCAGCAGTGTTTGGGGTGAGACCCAGTACTTC.

This clone was observed a single time. The CDR3 is CASSLEVRDRGETQYF. In DNA form, the CDR3 reads TGTGCCAGCAGCTTAGAAGTTCGGGACAGAGGAGAGACCCAGTACTTC. The chain employs TRBV7-6 and TRBJ2-5; 7 bases align to TRBD1. The CDR3 has 16 residues. V lost 1 base to trimming and J lost 4 bases; unmatched junction nucleotides: 9. Germline CDR1 SGHVS, CDR2 FNYEAQ.

The chain couples TRBV6-1 to TRBJ1-1, with D perhaps TRBD1 (6 bases). CDR1 and CDR2 (germline): MNHNS, SASEGT. The CDR3 extends over 13 amino acids. Trimming pared 3 bases from V and 4 bases from J, leaving 9 bases between. CDR3 sequence (DNA): TGTGCCAGCAGTGAGGGCAGGGGCACTGAAGCTTTCTTT. It specifies CASSEGRGTEAFF.

This clone has just a few counts. The chain employs TRBV12-3 or TRBV12-4 and TRBJ2-7; no reliable D call. V shed 9 bases and J shed 3 bases, with 9 bases lying between them. The CDR3 covers 11 residues. CDR3 in amino acids: CASGANYEQYF. The CDR3 DNA follows: TGTGCCAGTGGAGCAAACTACGAGCAGTACTTC.

This clone has only a few counts. The chain recombines TRBV7-9 with TRBJ1-1; D remains unclear. V was pared by 1 base and J by 4 bases, with 10 bases between. The CDR3 is 14 amino acids. CDR1 is SEHNR and CDR2 is FQNEAQ in the germline V gene (reference sequence). The CDR3 DNA follows: TGTGCCAGCAGCTTAGGTAACGGGTTCACTGAAGCTTTCTTT. Translating it yields CASSLGNGFTEAFF.

V is TRBV5-1 and J is TRBJ2-5, with a possible D match to TRBD1 (6 bases). V lost 3 bases and J lost 0, with 12 bases in between. The CDR3 contains 15 residues. Looked up from germline, CDR1 is SGHRS and CDR2 is YFSETQ. CDR3 amino acids: CASSSATGYQETQYF. CDR3 bases: TGCGCCAGCAGCTCCGCCACAGGGTACCAAGAGACCCAGTACTTC.

The chain combines TRBV30 with TRBJ2-2, with 8 bases that match TRBD1. Germline CDR1 reads GTSNPN; CDR2 reads SVGIG (reference sequence). This CDR3 comprises 16 residues. V dropped 0 bases and J dropped 0; count of bases not matched to a gene: 3. The CDR3 sequence is CAWSVLGQANTGELFF. CDR3 DNA sequence: TGTGCCTGGAGTGTACTGGGACAGGCGAACACCGGGGAGCTGTTTTTT.

V usage is TRBV30 and J usage is TRBJ2-4; D is tentatively TRBD1 or TRBD2 (5 bases each). V was trimmed by 0 bases and J by 4 bases, leaving 13 bases between them. This CDR3 is built from 15 residues. Germline V gene lookup returns CDR1 GTSNPN and CDR2 SVGIG (reference sequence). The CDR3 reads CAWSVRAGGKNIQYF. The CDR3 bases are TGTGCCTGGAGTGTACGGGCTGGGGGTAAAAACATTCAGTACTTC.

V is TRBV10-1 and J is TRBJ2-7; TRBD1 aligns across 8 bases. The germline V gene encodes CDR1 WNHNN and CDR2 SYGVQD (reference sequence). CDR3 length equals 14 residues. The V segment lost 7 bases and the J segment 5 bases; nucleotides outside the gene matches: 10. The CDR3 DNA sequence: TGCGCCAGCAAGGCTCTGGACAGGGTTGACGAGCAGTACTTC. It specifies CASKALDRVDEQYF.

This clone was seen a few times. V usage is TRBV4-1 and J usage is TRBJ1-6; TRBD1 is a possible D gene (6 bases). The length of the CDR3 is 14 residues. Per germline, CDR1 MGHRA and CDR2 YSYEKL. Trimming took 1 base from V and 9 from J, leaving 10 bases between them. This chain's CDR3 is CASSQGTGRSPLHF. The CDR3 DNA sequence: TGCGCCAGCAGCCAAGGAACAGGGCGTTCACCCCTCCACTTT.

This clone appeared once. The chain combines TRBV4-1 with TRBJ2-1; D remains unclear. The CDR3 has 16 residues. Germline lookup yields CDR1 MGHRA and CDR2 YSYEKL. The ends were cut back, 3 bases at V and 2 bases at J, with 14 bases in the middle. CDR3 residues: CASSHSSGRAYNEQFF. CDR3 DNA sequence: TGCGCCAGCAGCCACTCTTCTGGACGCGCCTACAATGAGCAGTTCTTC.

The CDR3 spells CASSEYLANLNEQFF. The DNA for the CDR3 is TGTGCCAGCAGTGAATACCTAGCGAACCTCAACGAGCAGTTCTTC. The chain joins TRBV25-1 to TRBJ2-1; D is perhaps TRBD2 (6 bases). There are 15 residues in the CDR3. Trimming removed 0 bases at V and 10 bases at J, with 16 bases between. Looked up from germline, CDR1 is MGHDK and CDR2 is SYGVNS.

This chain joins TRBV7-2 and TRBJ2-7, with 8 bases aligning to TRBD2. The ends lost 1 base at V and 4 bases at J; junction bases unmatched: 3. The CDR3 is made up of 14 amino acids. In germline, CDR1 is SGHTA, CDR2 FQGNSA. Written as DNA, the CDR3 is TGTGCCAGCAGCTTAGACAGCGGGAGTTACGAGCAGTACTTC. Translated: CASSLDSGSYEQYF.

The CDR3 DNA is TGTGCCAGCTCACCACGCCTAGCGGGAGTGTCCTACAATGAGCAGTTCTTC. As protein: CASSPRLAGVSYNEQFF. The V and J genes are TRBV18 and TRBJ2-1, with 10 bases identical to TRBD2. The CDR3 has 17 amino acids. CDR1 is KGHSH and CDR2 is LQKENI in the germline V gene. With V trimmed by 1 base and J by 1 base, 4 bases remained unmatched.

In nucleotides, the CDR3 is TGTGCCAGCTCACCGGGACAGGGCTGGACTGAAGCTTTCTTT. This sequence encodes CASSPGQGWTEAFF. The chain combines TRBV18 with TRBJ1-1; 9 nucleotides line up with TRBD1. The CDR3 has 14 amino acids. Germline V gene lookup returns CDR1 KGHSH and CDR2 LQKENI. The ends lost 3 bases at V and 5 bases at J; junction bases unmatched: 4.